This passage covers 18 T cell receptor beta chains from one sample sequenced in a study of T cells after yellow fever vaccination. From the 5' RACE reads, TCRdb called clonotypes with MiXCR, one entry per CDR3 protein. Of more than 300,000 distinct CDR3 sequences in the sample, roughly a tenth were seen once. The source material was CD4+ T cells sorted from PBMCs, sampled 45 days after the yellow fever booster vaccination. The origin of the receptors is a man aged 18 to 30 who received the YFV17D yellow fever vaccine.

This clonotype was counted between two and nine times. The V and J genes are TRBV20-1 and TRBJ2-1; D is unclear. This CDR3 has 11 residues. The V gene's germline CDR1 is DFQATT and CDR2 SNEGSKA (reference sequence). V gave up 5 bases and J gave up 4 bases, with 6 bases separating them. In DNA, the CDR3 is TGCAGTGCTGCGGCGTACAATGAGCAGTTCTTC. It yields the protein CSAAAYNEQFF.

The V and J genes are TRBV24-1 and TRBJ2-2, with no clear D. V was pared by 3 bases and J by 2 bases, with 21 bases between. Germline V gene sequence: CDR1 KGHDR, CDR2 SFDVKD. The CDR3 runs to 19 residues. The CDR3 DNA reads TGTGCCACCAGTGATGTACCCTCAATGATGACGCACAACACCGGGGAGCTGTTTTTT. The encoded protein is CATSDVPSMMTHNTGELFF.

At least ten counts were recorded for this clonotype. The V gene is TRBV4-3, the J gene TRBJ1-1, with TRBD1 matching over 10 bases. Trimming took 6 bases from V and 0 from J; bases not matched to a gene: 10. Germline CDR1 LGHNA, CDR2 YSLEER. The CDR3 is made up of 17 amino acids. CDR3 amino acids: CASSPLGGQGLNTEAFF. CDR3 coding DNA: TGCGCCAGCAGTCCCTTGGGGGGACAGGGGCTGAACACTGAAGCTTTCTTT.

This clonotype was counted between two and nine times. The rearrangement joins TRBV5-1 to TRBJ2-5, with D hard to call. Germline V lookup: CDR1 SGHRS, CDR2 YFSETQ. The length of the CDR3 is 15 residues. V lost 0 bases, J lost 2 bases, and 11 bases lay in between. In DNA form, the CDR3 reads TGCGCCAGCAGCTTGGTTCGCAGTGGACAAGAGACCCAGTACTTC. This translates into CASSLVRSGQETQYF.

The rearrangement links TRBV7-2 to TRBJ2-1; 13 bases align to TRBD2. V shed 5 bases and J 8 bases; nucleotides not matched to a gene: 6. Per the germline V gene, CDR1 is SGHTA and CDR2 is FQGNSA. This CDR3 comprises 15 residues. The CDR3 loop reads CASSPRLAGGDEQFF. CDR3 coding DNA: TGTGCCAGCAGCCCGAGACTAGCGGGGGGCGATGAGCAGTTCTTC.

V and J are TRBV7-6 and TRBJ2-3, with 8 bases that match TRBD2. Unmatched junction bases numbered 3, after V lost 2 bases and J lost 2 bases. Germline V gives CDR1 SGHVS, CDR2 FNYEAQ. The CDR3 length is 15 residues. The chain's CDR3 is CASSLSGLATDTQYF. The CDR3 region has the DNA TGTGCCAGCAGCTTATCCGGACTAGCCACAGATACGCAGTATTTT.

The table lists this clonotype with a count of one. The genes are TRBV5-1 and TRBJ2-7; 7 nucleotides match TRBD1. CDR1 is SGHRS and CDR2 is YFSETQ in the germline V gene. The CDR3 is 14 residues long. V shed 4 bases, J shed 5 bases, and the junction held 9 bases outside the gene matches. CDR3 nucleotides: TGCGCCAGCAGCCCGGACAGGACGGCGAACGAGCAGTACTTC. Its protein product is CASSPDRTANEQYF.

Only a few counts were recorded for this clonotype. The rearrangement uses TRBV29-1 and TRBJ2-5; TRBD2 matches 12 bases. The V and J ends lost 4 bases and 3 bases, in that order; junction bases with no gene match: 6. CDR1 SQVTM and CDR2 ANQGSEA come from the germline V gene. There are 15 residues in the CDR3. The CDR3 protein is CSVGLWTSGEETQYF. The CDR3 coding sequence is TGCAGCGTTGGACTCTGGACTAGCGGGGAAGAGACCCAGTACTTC.

This clonotype was counted only a few times. This chain joins TRBV5-1 and TRBJ1-4, with a tentative D call TRBD1 (6 bases). CDR3 length equals 14 residues. CDR1 is SGHRS, CDR2 YFSETQ, per germline. V was clipped by 4 bases and J by 5 bases, with 12 bases between them. DNA for the CDR3: TGCGCCAGCAGCCAGGGGTTTGAGAATGAAAAACTGTTTTTT. The encoded protein is CASSQGFENEKLFF.

This clonotype was seen repeatedly, ten times or more. V usage is TRBV30 and J usage is TRBJ1-1; D not resolved. This CDR3 has 12 residues. Germline V CDR1 and CDR2: GTSNPN, SVGIG (reference sequence). With 1 base removed from V and 5 bases from J, the gap between germline ends came to 8 bases. The CDR3 nucleotides are TGTGCCTGGAGTGCCATGGGGACTGAAGCTTTCTTT. Translation: CAWSAMGTEAFF.

This chain connects TRBV12-3 or TRBV12-4 to TRBJ2-5; D uncertain. This CDR3 has 13 residues. Trimming took off 2 bases at V and 5 bases at J, with 9 bases between the two ends. CDR3 amino acids: CASSLREMETQYF. The CDR3 nucleotides are TGTGCCAGCAGTTTAAGGGAAATGGAGACCCAGTACTTC.

This clonotype came up a few times. The chain has TRBV6-1 and TRBJ1-2; D is unresolved. This CDR3 comprises 11 residues. Germline CDR1 reads MNHNS; CDR2 reads SASEGT. The V end lost 2 bases, the J end lost 7 bases, and 5 bases lay between the germline ends. The CDR3 region is CASSENGGYTF. The CDR3 DNA is TGTGCCAGCAGTGAAAATGGTGGCTACACCTTC.

This clonotype appeared a few times. V usage is TRBV6-5 and J usage is TRBJ2-1; 9 bases line up with TRBD2. Germline values: CDR1 MNHEY, CDR2 SVGAGI. This CDR3 region has 15 residues. Trimming at V came to 5 bases and at J to 6 bases, leaving 8 bases not matched to a gene. The CDR3: CASSAGAGGRNEQFF. The CDR3 DNA reads as TGTGCCAGCAGTGCCGGGGCGGGGGGGCGCAATGAGCAGTTCTTC.

This clonotype occurred a few times. V gene TRBV12-3 or TRBV12-4 combines with J gene TRBJ2-7; 7 nucleotides match TRBD1. The CDR3 sequence is 14 residues long. V was clipped by 5 bases and J by 2 bases; unmatched bases: 6. The CDR3 protein is CASSKGAHTYEQYF. DNA of the CDR3: TGTGCCAGCAGTAAGGGGGCGCACACCTACGAGCAGTACTTC.

A few counts support this clonotype. J is TRBJ2-5 and V is TRBV20-1; TRBD1 is a possible D gene (5 bases). Deletions cut 7 bases from V and 0 bases from J, with 15 bases between. This CDR3 contains 14 residues. Per the germline V gene, CDR1 is DFQATT and CDR2 is SNEGSKA (reference sequence). The CDR3 DNA sequence: TGCAGTGTCAAGGGGCAGGAGTACCAAGAGACCCAGTACTTC. Protein: CSVKGQEYQETQYF.

The chain combines TRBV7-2 with TRBJ2-3; no clear D. This CDR3 has 13 residues. Trimming cost V 2 bases and J 4 bases, with 7 bases left between them. Per germline, CDR1 SGHTA and CDR2 FQGNSA. The CDR3 is CASSLYWSDTQYF. DNA for the CDR3: TGTGCCAGCAGCTTATACTGGTCAGATACGCAGTATTTT.

The chain recombines TRBV7-8 with TRBJ2-3, with a possible D match to TRBD2 (6 bases). The V gene lost 5 bases and the J gene lost 2 bases, with 14 bases spanning the gap. The CDR3 consists of 15 residues. Germline V gives CDR1 SGHVS, CDR2 FQNEAQ. The CDR3 protein is CASSPAIADTDTQYF. The CDR3, as DNA: TGTGCCAGCAGCCCCGCTATAGCGGACACAGATACGCAGTATTTT.

At least ten counts were recorded for this clonotype. The genes are TRBV6-5 and TRBJ2-1; 10 bases are shared with TRBD1. The CDR3 runs 15 residues. Germline loops: CDR1 MNHEY, CDR2 SVGAGI. Trimming took 6 bases from V and 8 from J; bases not matched to a gene: 10. The CDR3 DNA reads TGTGCCAGCAGCTACGACAGGGGGCGTAATCATGAGCAGTTCTTC. This gives the protein CASSYDRGRNHEQFF.